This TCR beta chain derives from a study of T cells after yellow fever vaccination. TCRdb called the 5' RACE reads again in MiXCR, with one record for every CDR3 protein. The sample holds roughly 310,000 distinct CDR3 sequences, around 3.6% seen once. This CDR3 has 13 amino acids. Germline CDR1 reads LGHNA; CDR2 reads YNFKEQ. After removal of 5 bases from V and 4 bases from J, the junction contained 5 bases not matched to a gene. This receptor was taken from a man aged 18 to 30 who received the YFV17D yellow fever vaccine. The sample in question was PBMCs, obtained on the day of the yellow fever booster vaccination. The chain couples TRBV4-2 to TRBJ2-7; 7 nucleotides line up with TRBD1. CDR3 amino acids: CASSGQEAYEQYF. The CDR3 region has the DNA TGTGCCAGCAGCGGACAGGAGGCTTACGAGCAGTACTTC.